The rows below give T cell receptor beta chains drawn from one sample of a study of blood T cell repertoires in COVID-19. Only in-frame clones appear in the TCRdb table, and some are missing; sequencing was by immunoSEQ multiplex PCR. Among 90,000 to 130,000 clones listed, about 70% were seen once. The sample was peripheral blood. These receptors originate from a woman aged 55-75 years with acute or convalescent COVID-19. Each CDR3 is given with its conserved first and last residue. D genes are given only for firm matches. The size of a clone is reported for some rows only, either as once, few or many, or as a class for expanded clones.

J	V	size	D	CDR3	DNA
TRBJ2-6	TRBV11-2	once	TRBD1	CASSQTGSGANVLTF	TGTGCCAGCAGCCAGACAGGGTCTGGGGCCAACGTCCTGACTTTC
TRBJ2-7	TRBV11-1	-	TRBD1	CASSSQDRTYEQYF	TGTGCCAGCAGCTCCCAGGACAGGACCTACGAGCAGTACTTC
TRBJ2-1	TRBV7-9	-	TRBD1	CASRPGQGRNEQFF	TGTGCCAGCAGGCCGGGACAGGGTAGAAATGAGCAGTTCTTC
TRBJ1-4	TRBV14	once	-	CASSQDAGFNEKLFF	TGTGCCAGCAGCCAAGATGCGGGCTTTAATGAAAAACTGTTTTTT
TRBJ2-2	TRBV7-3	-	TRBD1	CASSVQGAAGELFF	TGTGCCAGCAGCGTTCAGGGGGCGGCCGGGGAGCTGTTTTTT
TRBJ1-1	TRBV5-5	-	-	CASRTEGTPNTEAFF	TGTGCCAGCAGAACGGAAGGGACACCGAACACTGAAGCTTTCTTT
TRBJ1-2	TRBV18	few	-	CASSPTGYNYGYTF	TGTGCCAGCTCACCAACAGGATACAACTATGGCTACACCTTC
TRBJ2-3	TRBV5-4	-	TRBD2	CASSLTSGGAGDTQYF	TGTGCCAGCAGCCTGACTAGCGGGGGGGCAGGCGATACGCAGTATTTT
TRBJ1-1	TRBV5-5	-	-	CASSLGQAREAFF	TGTGCCAGCAGCTTGGGGCAGGCACGTGAAGCTTTCTTT
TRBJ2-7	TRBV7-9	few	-	CASSLTGNYEQYF	TGTGCCAGCAGCTTAACAGGGAACTACGAGCAGTACTTC
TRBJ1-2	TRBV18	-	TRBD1	CASSPGTGGNYGYTF	TGTGCCAGCTCACCCGGGACAGGGGGTAACTATGGCTACACCTTC
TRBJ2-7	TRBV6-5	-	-	CASSYSGHGAYEQYF	TGTGCCAGCAGTTATTCGGGACACGGCGCCTACGAGCAGTACTTC
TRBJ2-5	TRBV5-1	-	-	CASLRGGGLQETQYF	TGCGCCAGCCTTAGGGGCGGGGGCCTACAAGAGACCCAGTACTTC
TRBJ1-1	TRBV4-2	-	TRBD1	CASSQSRDRDPMMNTEAFF	TGTGCCAGCAGCCAATCCCGGGACAGGGACCCCATGATGAACACTGAAGCTTTCTTT
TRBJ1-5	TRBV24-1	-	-	CATSDYRSNQPQHF	TGTGCCACCAGTGATTACAGGTCCAATCAGCCCCAGCATTTT
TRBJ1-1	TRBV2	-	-	CASSAGEGTEAFF	TGTGCCAGCAGTGCAGGGGAGGGCACTGAAGCTTTCTTT
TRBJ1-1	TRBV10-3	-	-	CATTGSTEAFF	TGTGCCACCACAGGGAGCACTGAAGCTTTCTTT
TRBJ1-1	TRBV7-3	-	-	CASSPTGGRSGTEAFF	TGCGCCAGCAGCCCGACGGGGGGGCGATCAGGGACTGAAGCTTTCTTT
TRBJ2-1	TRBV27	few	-	CASSLRGAQNNEQFF	TGTGCCAGCAGTCTCCGGGGGGCCCAGAACAATGAGCAGTTCTTC
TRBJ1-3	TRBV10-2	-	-	CASSDPFGNTIYF	TGCGCCAGCAGTGACCCCTTTGGAAACACCATATATTTT
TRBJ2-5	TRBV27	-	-	CASSLRPQGSWTQYF	TGTGCCAGCAGTTTAAGGCCTCAGGGTTCGTGGACCCAGTACTTC
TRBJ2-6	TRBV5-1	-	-	CASSLGGSGANVLTF	TGCGCCAGCAGCTTAGGGGGCTCTGGGGCCAACGTCCTGACTTTC
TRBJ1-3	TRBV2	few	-	CASSENRVSGNTIYF	TGTGCCAGCAGTGAAAACAGGGTGTCTGGAAACACCATATATTTT
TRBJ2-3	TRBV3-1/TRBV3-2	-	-	CASSQDGGGPPSDTQYF	TGTGCCAGCAGCCAAGATGGCGGGGGCCCCCCCTCAGATACGCAGTATTTT
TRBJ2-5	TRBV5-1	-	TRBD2	CASSPPLAGEETQYF	TGCGCCAGCAGCCCCCCATTAGCGGGGGAGGAGACCCAGTACTTC
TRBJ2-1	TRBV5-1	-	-	CASSLAPFYNEQFF	TGCGCCAGCAGCTTGGCCCCATTCTACAATGAGCAGTTCTTC
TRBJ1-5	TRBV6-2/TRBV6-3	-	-	CASIDSYQPQHF	TGTGCCAGCATTGACTCCTATCAGCCCCAGCATTTT
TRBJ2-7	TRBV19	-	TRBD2	CASSRGRGGLEVYEQYF	TGTGCCAGTAGTAGGGGTCGCGGGGGGCTGGAGGTTTACGAGCAGTACTTC
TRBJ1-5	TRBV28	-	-	CASSWRPLNQPQHF	TGTGCCAGCAGTTGGAGACCCCTAAATCAGCCCCAGCATTTT
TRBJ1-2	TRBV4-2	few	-	CASSQEPGDYGYTF	TGTGCCAGCAGCCAAGAGCCCGGGGACTATGGCTACACCTTC
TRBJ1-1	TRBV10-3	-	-	CAISESGAMNTEAFF	TGTGCCATCAGTGAGTCGGGGGCTATGAACACTGAAGCTTTCTTT
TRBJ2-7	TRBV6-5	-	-	CASSYNSGSSYEQYF	TGTGCCAGCAGTTATAACTCTGGGAGCTCCTACGAGCAGTACTTC
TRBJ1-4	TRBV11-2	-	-	CASSLAIATNEKLFF	TGTGCCAGCAGCTTAGCAATTGCAACTAATGAAAAACTGTTTTTT
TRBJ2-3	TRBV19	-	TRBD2	CASNDLAGANTDTQYF	TGTGCCAGTAACGACTTAGCGGGGGCCAACACAGATACGCAGTATTTT
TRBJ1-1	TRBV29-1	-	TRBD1	CSVEAGTGVTEAFF	TGCAGCGTTGAGGCGGGGACAGGGGTGACTGAAGCTTTCTTT
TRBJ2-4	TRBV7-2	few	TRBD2	CASSSFSGGNIQYF	TGTGCCAGCAGCTCTTTTAGCGGGGGAAACATTCAGTACTTC
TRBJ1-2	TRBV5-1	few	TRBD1	CASSLRSDRVDGYTF	TGCGCCAGCAGCTTGAGGTCGGACAGGGTGGATGGCTACACCTTC
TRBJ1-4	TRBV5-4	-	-	CASSPGRANEKLFF	TGTGCCAGCAGCCCCGGGCGGGCTAATGAAAAACTGTTTTTT
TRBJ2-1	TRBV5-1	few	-	CASSLTGENYNEQFF	TGCGCCAGCAGCTTGACAGGCGAGAACTACAATGAGCAGTTCTTC
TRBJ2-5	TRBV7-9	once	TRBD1	CASAHRRTGTGGQETQYF	TGTGCCAGCGCCCATCGACGAACCGGGACAGGGGGACAAGAGACCCAGTACTTC
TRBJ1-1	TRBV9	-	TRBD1	CASGTGGQLDTEAFF	TGTGCCAGTGGGACAGGGGGCCAATTGGACACTGAAGCTTTCTTT
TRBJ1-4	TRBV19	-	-	CASSITPEKLFF	TGTGCCAGTAGTATAACACCAGAAAAACTGTTTTTT
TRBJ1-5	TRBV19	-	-	CASSDRAYSNQPQHF	TGTGCCAGTAGTGACAGAGCGTATAGCAATCAGCCCCAGCATTTT
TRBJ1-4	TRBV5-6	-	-	CASSSRGSGANEKLFF	TGTGCCAGCAGCTCCCGAGGGTCAGGAGCTAATGAAAAACTGTTTTTT
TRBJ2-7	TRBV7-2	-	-	CASSPRTGNYEQYF	TGTGCCAGCAGCCCTAGAACAGGGAACTACGAGCAGTACTTC
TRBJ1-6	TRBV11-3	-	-	CASSSGRANSPLHF	TGTGCCAGCAGCTCCGGCAGGGCTAATTCACCCCTCCACTTT
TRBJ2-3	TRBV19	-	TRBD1	CASSTRGTQGTDTQYF	TGTGCCAGTAGTACCAGGGGGACCCAGGGGACAGATACGCAGTATTTT
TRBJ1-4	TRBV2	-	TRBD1	CASRSGQFEKLFF	TGTGCCAGCAGGTCGGGACAGTTTGAAAAACTGTTTTTT
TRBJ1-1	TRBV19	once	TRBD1	CASSDKTGRAFF	TGTGCCAGTAGTGACAAGACAGGGAGAGCTTTCTTT
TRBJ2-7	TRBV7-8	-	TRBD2	CASSLSSGGAYEQYF	TGTGCCAGCAGCTTATCCAGCGGGGGGGCCTACGAGCAGTACTTC
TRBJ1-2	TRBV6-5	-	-	CASVSSTGGGYTF	TGTGCCAGCGTTTCGTCGACAGGCGGTGGCTACACCTTC